Below are 18 T cell receptor beta chains sequenced from a single sample in a study of T cell changes during pregnancy in multiple sclerosis. TCRdb's table, derived via immunoSEQ multiplex PCR, lists solely in-frame clones and lacks some. The sample includes tens of thousands of clones, more than 90% of them seen just once. This material consisted of peripheral blood, taken in the third trimester of pregnancy. The receptors shown here come from a female donor with multiple sclerosis, enrolled in a pregnancy study.

This sequence joins TRBV5-1 and TRBJ2-7; 8 bases are shared with TRBD2. The CDR3 runs to 17 residues. The V gene's germline CDR1 is SGHRS and CDR2 YFSETQ. Trimming took 4 bases from V and 4 from J; bases not matched to a gene: 16. CDR3 in amino acids: CASSHEASGSTTYEQYF. In DNA, the CDR3 is TGCGCCAGCAGCCACGAGGCTAGCGGGTCAACGACTTACGAGCAGTACTTC.

The rearrangement joins TRBV10-1 to TRBJ1-1; perhaps TRBD1 as D (5 bases). Per germline, CDR1 WNHNN and CDR2 SYGVQD (reference sequence). The CDR3 consists of 16 residues. V lost 5 bases and J 1 base, leaving 17 bases between the germline ends. CDR3 in DNA: TGCGCCAGCAGTAGGGGTTATGGGACTTCGAACACTGAAGCTTTCTTT. Translating it yields CASSRGYGTSNTEAFF.

J is TRBJ2-7 and V is TRBV4-1; the match to TRBD2 covers 7 bases. The CDR3 covers 19 residues. Germline assignment: CDR1 MGHRA and CDR2 YSYEKL. J gave up 0 bases and V 2 bases, and 16 bases lay outside the gene matches. The CDR3 protein is CASSQRSGTTDLSSYEQYF. The CDR3 nucleotides read TGCGCCAGCAGCCAAAGGAGTGGGACTACAGATTTAAGCTCCTACGAGCAGTACTTC.

In DNA, the CDR3 is TGTGCCAGCAGCTACAATGCAGGCGATGAGCAGTTCTTC. It yields the protein CASSYNAGDEQFF. The chain couples TRBV6-5 to TRBJ2-1; D remains unclear. Germline assignment: CDR1 MNHEY and CDR2 SVGAGI. The CDR3 covers 13 residues. V lost 6 bases to trimming and J lost 8 bases, with 14 bases between them.

This chain uses TRBV10-1 with TRBJ2-1; 9 positions match TRBD2. The CDR3 extends over 16 amino acids. V was pared by 2 bases and J by 9 bases, with 11 bases of the junction left unmatched. CDR1 is WNHNN and CDR2 is SYGVQD in the germline V gene (reference sequence). In DNA, the CDR3 is TGCGCCAGCAGTGAGATCTCAGCGGGAGGAGGGGGTGAGCAGTTCTTC. Translation gives CASSEISAGGGGEQFF.

The rearrangement joins TRBV27 to TRBJ2-3, with D perhaps TRBD2 (5 bases). CDR3 size: 15 residues. Germline CDR1 reads MNHEY; CDR2 reads SMNVEV (reference sequence). The V and J ends lost 3 bases and 2 bases respectively, with 12 bases between them. The CDR3, as DNA: TGTGCCAGCAGTTTGCCCCCCGGGAACACAGATACGCAGTATTTT. Translated: CASSLPPGNTDTQYF.

The chain combines TRBV4-1 with TRBJ2-1, with a weak D call TRBD2 (5 bases). The germline V and J ends were trimmed by 4 bases and 2 bases, with 15 bases remaining between them. Looked up from germline, CDR1 is MGHRA and CDR2 is YSYEKL. This CDR3 region has 16 residues. CDR3 nucleotide sequence: TGCGCCAGCAGCCTTCGTCCGAAACTAGCCTACAATGAGCAGTTCTTC. Its translation: CASSLRPKLAYNEQFF.

In nucleotides, the CDR3 is TGTGCCAGCAGCTTGGTCAGGCCGAGCGGATATAGCAATCAGCCCCAGCATTTT. Its protein is CASSLVRPSGYSNQPQHF. The genes are TRBV5-5 and TRBJ1-5, with D uncertain. CDR1 is SGHKS and CDR2 is YYEKEE in the germline V gene (reference sequence). With 0 bases removed from V and 0 bases from J, the gap between germline ends came to 16 bases. This CDR3 spans 18 amino acids.

This chain's CDR3 is CASTDAYNEQFF. The CDR3 region has the DNA TGTGCCAGCACAGACGCTTACAATGAGCAGTTCTTC. The J gene is TRBJ2-1, the V gene TRBV19; unclear D gene. The V gene lost 9 bases and the J gene lost 4 bases, with 10 bases spanning the gap. This CDR3 comprises 12 residues. Germline V gene sequence: CDR1 LNHDA, CDR2 SQIVND (reference sequence).

In DNA form, the CDR3 reads TGTGCCAGCAGAGCCGACAGTAACACTGAAGCTTTCTTT. This translates into CASRADSNTEAFF. The chain uses TRBV6-5 and TRBJ1-1, with D possibly TRBD1 on 5 matching bases. CDR1 MNHEY and CDR2 SVGAGI come from the germline V gene. Trimming took 6 bases from V and 2 from J, leaving 10 bases between them. CDR3 length: 13 amino acids.

The chain carries TRBV30 and TRBJ2-3, with 12 bases identical to TRBD2. Trimming removed 5 bases from V and 8 bases from J; junction bases left unmatched: 8. Germline-derived CDR1 and CDR2 are GTSNPN and SVGIG (reference sequence). The CDR3 spans 14 residues. The CDR3, as DNA: TGTGCCTGGCGAGGACTAGCGGGACCCCGTACGCAGTATTTT. Translated, it gives CAWRGLAGPRTQYF.

This sequence joins TRBV18 and TRBJ2-3; possible D gene TRBD2, 5 bases. V lost 3 bases to trimming and J lost 2 bases, with 12 bases between them. The CDR3 has 15 amino acids. The germline V gene encodes CDR1 KGHSH and CDR2 LQKENI. CDR3 DNA sequence: TGTGCCAGCTCACCCCGTCCGGGGATCACAGATACGCAGTATTTT. This encodes CASSPRPGITDTQYF. Using reference TRBV18 and TRBJ2-3 for the parts outside the CDR3, the full variable domain is NAGVMQNPRHLVRRRGQEARLRCSPMKGHSHVYWYRQLPEEGLKFMVYLQKENIIDESGMPKERFSAEFPKEGPSILRIQQVVRGDSAAYFCASSPRPGITDTQYFGPGTRLTVL.

The chain couples TRBV9 to TRBJ2-6; a possible D gene is TRBD1 (6 bases). V was clipped by 2 bases and J by 1 base, with 10 bases between them. The length of the CDR3 is 16 residues. Germline lookup yields CDR1 SGDLS and CDR2 YYNGEE. The CDR3 region has the DNA TGTGCCAGCAGCGTGGAACAGGGTTCTGGGGCCAACGTCCTGACTTTC. Protein sequence: CASSVEQGSGANVLTF.

The CDR3 protein is CASSQGQNLMNTEAFF. DNA of the CDR3: TGCGCCAGCAGCCAAGGGCAGAATCTCATGAACACTGAAGCTTTCTTT. J is TRBJ1-1 and V is TRBV4-1; unclear D gene. CDR3 length: 16 residues. The germline V gene encodes CDR1 MGHRA and CDR2 YSYEKL. V shed 1 base and J shed 0 bases, with 12 bases lying between them.

The CDR3 sequence is CASSWTSGRVGNEQFF. CDR3 nucleotide sequence: TGCGCCAGCAGCTGGACTAGCGGGAGGGTGGGCAATGAGCAGTTCTTC. The V call is TRBV5-1, the J call TRBJ2-1; 15 positions match TRBD2. V gave up 3 bases and J gave up 6 bases; unmatched junction bases: 4. The CDR3 is 16 amino acids. The germline gives CDR1 SGHRS, CDR2 YFSETQ.

The chain links TRBV6-5 to TRBJ1-1; 9 positions match TRBD1. The CDR3 is 15 residues long. Germline V gene lookup returns CDR1 MNHEY and CDR2 SVGAGI. J gave up 8 bases and V 2 bases, and 9 bases lay outside the gene matches. In DNA, the CDR3 is TGTGCCAGCAGTTACGGGACAGGGTTGGTGGGGGAAGCTTTCTTT. This translates into CASSYGTGLVGEAFF.

This clone has only one observation. V usage is TRBV4-1 and J usage is TRBJ2-3, with 9 positions matching TRBD2. Germline CDR1 is MGHRA and CDR2 is YSYEKL. V lost 2 bases, J lost 7 bases, and 1 base stayed unmatched. The CDR3 sequence is 13 residues long. CDR3 amino acids: CASSQSGRNTQYF. DNA for the CDR3: TGCGCCAGCAGCCAAAGCGGGAGGAATACGCAGTATTTT.

This chain connects TRBV4-1 to TRBJ1-2; possible D gene TRBD1, 5 bases. Germline V gives CDR1 MGHRA, CDR2 YSYEKL. Trimming left V 4 bases short and J 2 bases short, with 17 bases between. The CDR3 spans 16 residues. The CDR3 here is CASSRPRARGNYGYTF. The CDR3, as DNA: TGCGCCAGCAGCCGACCCCGTGCGCGGGGCAACTATGGCTACACCTTC.